These 2 T cell receptor beta chains were sequenced from one sample in a study of blood T cell repertoires in COVID-19. Profiled with immunoSEQ multiplex PCR; TCRdb holds only in-frame clones, not every one. The repertoire holds about 160,000 clones, with roughly 80% as singletons. Material for sequencing was peripheral blood. These receptors were taken from a man in his 60s with acute or convalescent COVID-19.

The V gene is TRBV9, the J gene TRBJ1-5, with D possibly being TRBD1 (5 bases). Trimming removed 0 bases at V and 4 bases at J, with 11 bases between. Germline V gene data show CDR1 as SGDLS and CDR2 as YYNGEE. The CDR3 has 15 amino acids. The CDR3 here is CASSVGVAGNQPQHF. The CDR3 region has the DNA TGTGCCAGCAGCGTAGGAGTTGCAGGGAATCAGCCCCAGCATTTT.

This chain connects TRBV7-9 to TRBJ2-7; no firm D call. The V gene's germline CDR1 is SEHNR and CDR2 FQNEAQ (reference sequence). V was pared by 4 bases and J by 0 bases, with 13 bases between. This CDR3 has 15 amino acids. Here the CDR3 DNA reads TGTGCCAGCAGCTCCCCGAGCTCCGTCTCCTACGAGCAGTACTTC. Its protein is CASSSPSSVSYEQYF.